This TCR beta chain derives from a study of blood T cell repertoires in COVID-19 (dated by TCRdb to between 2020 and 2021). Regarding the study in general: Samples from collaborators originated in the United States, Italy and Spain and spanned both the acute and convalescent phases of COVID-19. Where available, HLA class I and class II types were taken from metadata supplied by the sample provider and were not determined by assay-based typing. The samples were drawn from the first 160 participants of the ongoing ImmuneRACE study and from 1,254 subjects provided by 6 global collaborators. The repertoires were made available in a free public database intended to serve as a resource for research on the immune response to SARS-CoV-2. Sample metadata almost always included a de-identified subject ID, COVID-19 status, age in years and sex. Deeply sampled blood TCRbeta repertoires from subjects exposed to, actively infected with, or recovered from COVID-19 were included in the dataset. The prospective study material was composed of cDNA or gDNA derived from T cells, B-cell-depleted T cells, or PBMCs.

Looking up the germline V gene yields CDR1 SGHAT and CDR2 FQNNGV. Including the terminal cysteine and phenylalanine, the CDR3 comprises 13 residues. Only the CDR3 part of the read is kept: 39 bases, read in frame from the first base. V loses 4 bases at its end and J loses 5 bases; junction bases beyond the gene matches: 4. Remarks on this clone: The target of this receptor is not known. Per-nucleotide qualities are absent, and no much larger clonotype sits a single base away.

Whole blood was collected in K2EDTA tubes by collaborating institutions according to the institutions' own protocols. For TCRbeta analysis, collaborators shipped samples in one of three forms: frozen whole blood, isolated PBMCs, or DNA extracted from either of those sample types. The paper as a whole reports these results and caveats: The amount of clinical and demographic metadata varied by source and participant and was provided uncurated.

TCRbeta CDR3 regions were amplified from genomic DNA using the immunoSEQ Assay, a bias-controlled multiplex PCR. As for how the authors treated the data: The number of nucleated cells in each sample was estimated from the amplification of reference gene primers within the assay. Sequence reads were collapsed and filtered to measure the absolute abundance of every unique TCRbeta CDR3 rearrangement. For each sample, productive Simpson clonality was calculated as the square root of Simpson's diversity index over productive rearrangements. TCRdb obtained this table from immuneACCESS and retained in-frame rearrangements with V and J assigned. These tables miss some clones; where compared with another copy, unresolved V genes account for less than half of the shortfall, and the remainder is unexplained. D and trimming were read from the DNA, whereas the V and J calls and clone size are those reported in that table. The sample data list 120,000 or so clones, and 88% of these were observed just once. 1.5% to 1.9% of the sample comes from the top ten.

This TCR was sampled from a human donor in a cohort sampled during active COVID-19. Sample: peripheral blood. Recombination joined TRBV11-2 with TRBJ2-5, with 7 bases matching TRBD1. The CDR3: CASSSTGMETQYF. The nucleotide sequence reads TGTGCCAGCAGCTCGACAGGGATGGAGACCCAGTACTTC.